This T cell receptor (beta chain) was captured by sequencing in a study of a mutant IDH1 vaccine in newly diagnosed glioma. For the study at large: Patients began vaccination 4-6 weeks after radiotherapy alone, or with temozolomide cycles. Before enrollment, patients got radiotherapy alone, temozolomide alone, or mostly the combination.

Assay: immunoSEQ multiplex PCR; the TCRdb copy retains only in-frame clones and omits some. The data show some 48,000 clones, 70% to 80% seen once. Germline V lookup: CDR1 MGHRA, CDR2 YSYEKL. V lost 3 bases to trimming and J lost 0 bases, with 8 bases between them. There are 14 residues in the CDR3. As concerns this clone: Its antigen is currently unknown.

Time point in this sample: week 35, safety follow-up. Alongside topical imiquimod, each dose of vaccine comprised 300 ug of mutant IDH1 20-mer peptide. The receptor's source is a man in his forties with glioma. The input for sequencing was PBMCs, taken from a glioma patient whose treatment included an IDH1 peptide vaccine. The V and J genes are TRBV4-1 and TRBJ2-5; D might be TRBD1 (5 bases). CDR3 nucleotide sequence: TGCGCCAGCAGCCAGGGGCGGAACCAAGAGACCCAGTACTTC. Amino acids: CASSQGRNQETQYF.